This T cell receptor (beta chain) was sequenced in a study of CD8 T cells in ankylosing spondylitis. There are many counts of this clonotype. Its target is unknown. The V end lost 4 bases, the J end lost 4 bases, and 14 bases lay between the germline ends. Germline CDR1 reads SQVTM; CDR2 reads ANQGSEA. The CDR3 covers 13 residues. Overall study findings and caveats: As reported, disease-linked clones showed significant enrichment in matched ankylosing spondylitis synovial fluid. As for the disease-linked clones, they showed a CD8+ phenotype and occurred at relatively low frequencies in peripheral blood.

Researchers built TCR beta libraries using quantitative 5'-RACE with molecular barcodes. Each CDR3 protein is one row after TCRdb ran MiXCR on the 5' RACE reads. The table shows over 95,000 distinct CDR3 sequences, with over 6.5% occurring only once. The sequenced sample consisted of blood, either unsorted or a sorted T cell fraction (not recorded which). The receptor's source is a male donor with ankylosing spondylitis or in good health (not recorded which). The chain uses TRBV29-1 and TRBJ2-7; no firm D call. The CDR3 DNA follows: TGCAGCGTTGCCCGTGACTTAAGGTACGAGCAGTACTTC. This codes for CSVARDLRYEQYF.